A selection of T cell receptor beta chains follows, all from one sample in a study of human T cells and chemical hapten exposure. TCRdb reprocessed the RACE reads via MiXCR and lists one record per CDR3 protein. The table shows a few hundred thousand distinct CDR3 sequences, with 4.8% occurring only once. The sequencing used whole blood, collected in connection with sensitization to the hapten diphenylcyclopropenone (DPC). These receptors all come from a woman in her forties or fifties with alopecia areata. Some clones in this sample may be carry-over from other donors' samples. Both conserved end residues are part of each CDR3. Fields, in order: clone size, V gene, J gene, D gene, CDR3 protein, CDR3 DNA. The D gene is left open where the match is weak. Only some rows state a clone size, as once, few, many or a class for expanded clones.

size: many; V: TRBV15; J: TRBJ1-5; D: -; CDR3: CATSRDISANQPQHF; DNA: TGTGCCACCAGCAGAGACATTTCAGCTAATCAGCCCCAGCATTTT
size: few; V: TRBV2; J: TRBJ2-7; D: -; CDR3: CASRGDRSSYEQYF; DNA: TGTGCCAGCAGGGGAGACCGGAGCTCCTACGAGCAGTACTTC
size: -; V: TRBV19; J: TRBJ1-2; D: TRBD1; CDR3: CASSQTGTVYGYTF; DNA: TGTGCCAGTAGTCAAACCGGGACAGTCTATGGCTACACCTTC
size: many; V: TRBV7-2; J: TRBJ1-1; D: -; CDR3: CASGQGFMNTEAFF; DNA: TGTGCCAGCGGGCAGGGTTTTATGAACACTGAAGCTTTCTTT
size: few; V: TRBV20-1; J: TRBJ2-3; D: TRBD2; CDR3: CSAREWASGRTDTQYF; DNA: TGCAGTGCTAGAGAGTGGGCTAGCGGGAGAACAGATACGCAGTATTTT
size: few; V: TRBV12-3/TRBV12-4; J: TRBJ2-3; D: -; CDR3: CASSAFTDTQYF; DNA: TGTGCCAGCAGTGCCTTCACAGATACGCAGTATTTT
size: few; V: TRBV6-5; J: TRBJ2-7; D: -; CDR3: CASSYARGPGAEQYF; DNA: TGTGCCAGCAGTTACGCTAGGGGGCCGGGGGCCGAGCAGTACTTC
size: -; V: TRBV6-2/TRBV6-3; J: TRBJ2-7; D: -; CDR3: CASSYSTTNEQYF; DNA: TGTGCCAGCAGTTACTCCACCACCAACGAGCAGTACTTC
size: few; V: TRBV7-9; J: TRBJ1-6; D: -; CDR3: CASSPGTARNSPLHF; DNA: TGTGCCAGCAGCCCTGGGACGGCACGGAATTCACCCCTCCACTTT
size: few; V: TRBV7-9; J: TRBJ2-7; D: -; CDR3: CASSFPRPPYEQYF; DNA: TGTGCCAGCAGCTTCCCCCGCCCGCCCTACGAGCAGTACTTC
size: many; V: TRBV12-5; J: TRBJ1-1; D: -; CDR3: CASGFGSEAFF; DNA: TGTGCTAGTGGGTTTGGCAGTGAAGCTTTCTTT
size: few; V: TRBV28; J: TRBJ1-5; D: -; CDR3: CASRATGNNQPQHF; DNA: TGTGCCAGCAGAGCGACAGGAAACAATCAGCCCCAGCATTTT
size: many; V: TRBV29-1; J: TRBJ1-3; D: -; CDR3: CSVGVGNSGNTIYF; DNA: TGCAGCGTTGGAGTAGGCAACTCTGGAAACACCATATATTTT
size: many; V: TRBV12-5; J: TRBJ2-7; D: -; CDR3: CASGHGNEQYF; DNA: TGTGCTAGTGGGCACGGTAACGAGCAGTACTTC
size: many; V: TRBV29-1; J: TRBJ1-2; D: -; CDR3: CSAIDTTDGYTF; DNA: TGCAGCGCCATAGATACAACGGATGGCTACACCTTC
size: many; V: TRBV12-3/TRBV12-4; J: TRBJ1-2; D: TRBD1; CDR3: CASSSYRGDYGYTF; DNA: TGTGCCAGCAGTTCATACAGGGGGGACTATGGCTACACCTTC
size: many; V: TRBV20-1; J: TRBJ2-7; D: TRBD2; CDR3: CSARPSGSSEQYF; DNA: TGCAGTGCTAGACCTAGCGGGAGTAGCGAGCAGTACTTC
size: many; V: TRBV18; J: TRBJ2-3; D: TRBD2; CDR3: CASSEEAGGSTDTQYF; DNA: TGTGCCAGCTCAGAAGAAGCGGGGGGAAGCACAGATACGCAGTATTTT
size: many; V: TRBV7-2; J: TRBJ2-5; D: -; CDR3: CASSSPTGLMAQYF; DNA: TGTGCCAGCAGCTCCCCGACAGGTTTGATGGCCCAGTACTTC
size: many; V: TRBV11-2; J: TRBJ1-2; D: -; CDR3: CASSSWTAGYTF; DNA: TGTGCCAGCAGCTCCTGGACGGCAGGCTACACCTTC
size: many; V: TRBV5-1; J: TRBJ1-4; D: -; CDR3: CASSLNPAGVGNEKLFF; DNA: TGCGCCAGCAGCTTGAATCCCGCAGGGGTCGGGAATGAAAAACTGTTTTTT
size: -; V: TRBV5-1; J: TRBJ1-2; D: TRBD1; CDR3: CASSMGTVGPYGYTF; DNA: TGCGCCAGCAGCATGGGGACAGTGGGGCCCTATGGCTACACCTTC
size: many; V: TRBV6-5; J: TRBJ1-3; D: -; CDR3: CASSQPDGRSGNTIYF; DNA: TGTGCCAGCAGTCAACCGGACGGCCGCTCTGGAAACACCATATATTTT
size: many; V: TRBV29-1; J: TRBJ1-2; D: TRBD1; CDR3: CSVEGQGASYTF; DNA: TGCAGCGTTGAAGGTCAGGGGGCAAGCTACACCTTC
size: -; V: TRBV5-1; J: TRBJ2-3; D: TRBD2; CDR3: CASSLEASGGVDTQYF; DNA: TGCGCCAGCAGCTTGGAGGCTAGCGGGGGGGTAGATACGCAGTATTTT
size: few; V: TRBV7-9; J: TRBJ2-3; D: -; CDR3: CASSSSQGGSTDTQYF; DNA: TGTGCCAGCAGCTCTTCCCAGGGGGGAAGCACAGATACGCAGTATTTT